Shown below are 31 T cell receptor beta chains from a single sample sequenced in a study of T cells after yellow fever vaccination. From the 5' RACE reads, TCRdb called clonotypes with MiXCR, one entry per CDR3 protein. This table has 250,000 to 300,000 distinct CDR3 sequences, 5.2% appearing once. The sequencing here drew on CD4+ T cells sorted from PBMCs, taken on the day of the yellow fever booster vaccination. The receptors were gathered from a man between 18 and 29 years old who received the YFV17D yellow fever vaccine.

As regards this clonotype: A read error may explain this, as a much larger clone is one base away. The rearrangement joins TRBV12-3 or TRBV12-4 to TRBJ2-1; D not certain. CDR3 length equals 11 residues. The CDR3 coding sequence is TGTGCCAGCTGTTTGGGCGGTGAGCAGTTCTTC. Translating gives CASCLGGEQFF.

This clonotype was observed many times. The chain is built from TRBV2 and TRBJ2-7; the D is unclear. Trimming cost V 10 bases and J 7 bases, with 14 bases left between them. From germline, CDR1 is SNHLY and CDR2 FYNNEI. The CDR3 extends over 11 amino acids. The chain's CDR3 is CATSLLREQYV. Written as DNA, the CDR3 is TGTGCCACCTCTCTCCTGCGGGAGCAGTACGTC.

V and J are TRBV19 and TRBJ2-5; 8 bases align to TRBD2. This CDR3 spans 14 amino acids. The V and J ends lost 5 bases and 0 bases, in that order; junction bases with no gene match: 2. The germline CDR1 and CDR2 sequences are LNHDA and SQIVND (reference sequence). The CDR3: CASSPAGDQETQYF. The CDR3 coding sequence is TGTGCCAGTAGTCCAGCGGGGGACCAAGAGACCCAGTACTTC.

The chain carries TRBV28 and TRBJ2-2, with a tentative D call TRBD2 (6 bases). The CDR3 contains 16 residues. Trimming took 5 bases from V and 0 from J, leaving 13 bases between them. The germline V gene encodes CDR1 MDHEN and CDR2 SYDVKM. As DNA, the CDR3 is TGTGCCAGCAGTCCCGGAGGGGCGGCGAACACCGGGGAGCTGTTTTTT. Amino acids: CASSPGGAANTGELFF.

The table lists this clonotype with many counts. The CDR3 region is CASSLTGGEQPQHF. The DNA for the CDR3 is TGTGCCAGCAGCCTCACAGGGGGCGAGCAGCCCCAGCATTTT. This chain uses TRBV3-1 with TRBJ1-5; TRBD1 matches 9 bases. With V trimmed by 4 bases and J by 7 bases, 5 bases remained unmatched. CDR1 and CDR2 (germline): LGHDT, YNNKEL (reference sequence). The CDR3 loop spans 14 amino acids.

A few counts support this clonotype. This chain connects TRBV7-9 to TRBJ1-6; tentatively, D is TRBD1 (6 bases). Germline V gene data show CDR1 as SEHNR and CDR2 as FQNEAQ (reference sequence). The CDR3 sequence is 15 residues long. V gave up 5 bases and J gave up 6 bases, with 14 bases separating them. The CDR3 DNA is TGTGCCAGCAGCCCTAATGGACAGATTAATTCACCCCTCCACTTT. Encoded protein: CASSPNGQINSPLHF. Drawing the rest from reference TRBV7-9 and TRBJ1-6, the complete variable domain is DTGVSQNPRHKITKRGQNVTFRCDPISEHNRLYWYRQTLGQGPEFLTYFQNEAQLEKSRLLSDRFSAERPKGSFSTLEIQRTEQGDSAMYLCASSPNGQINSPLHFGNGTRLTVT.

This chain uses TRBV5-4 with TRBJ2-3; D is undetermined. CDR3 length equals 14 residues. Trimming shortened V by 1 base and J by 5 bases, and 11 bases separated the two germline ends. CDR1 and CDR2 from the germline V gene are SGHNT and YYREEE (reference sequence). The CDR3 sequence is CASSLPRPEDTQYF. The DNA of the CDR3 is TGTGCCAGCAGCTTGCCTAGACCTGAAGATACGCAGTATTTT.

This clonotype was seen ten or more times. The chain uses TRBV27 and TRBJ1-6, with 7 bases matching TRBD1. V was pared by 5 bases and J by 0 bases, with 7 bases of the junction left unmatched. The CDR3 covers 17 residues. The germline CDR1 and CDR2 sequences are MNHEY and SMNVEV (reference sequence). CDR3 sequence (DNA): TGTGCCAGCAGTCCGCAGACAGGGAGCTCCTATAATTCACCCCTCCACTTT. It is translated as CASSPQTGSSYNSPLHF.

The chain is built from TRBV9 and TRBJ2-5; D might be TRBD1 (6 bases). Trimming removed 2 bases at V and 3 bases at J, with 8 bases between. The CDR3 contains 13 residues. Germline V gene data show CDR1 as SGDLS and CDR2 as YYNGEE. As DNA, the CDR3 is TGTGCCAGCAGCGTGAACAGGGAAGAGACCCAGTACTTC. Encoded protein: CASSVNREETQYF.

The rearrangement uses TRBV12-3 or TRBV12-4 and TRBJ2-7; a possible D gene is TRBD2 (6 bases). Trimming stripped 3 bases from V and 7 bases from J, with 16 bases between. The length of the CDR3 is 14 residues. CDR3 DNA: TGTGCCAGCAGTTTGAGGAGGGCAGGGCGGGAGCAGTACTTC. Its translation is CASSLRRAGREQYF.

This clonotype was seen repeatedly, ten times or more. This rearrangement joins TRBV10-3 to TRBJ1-1; maybe TRBD1 (5 bases). The germline CDR1 and CDR2 sequences are ENHRY and SYGVKD. The CDR3 totals 16 residues. V was cut by 6 bases and J by 4 bases, with 21 bases left in between. CDR3 DNA sequence: TGTGCCATCAGGCTACAGGTAGGAAGTGGTGGCACTGAAGCTTTCTTT. It is translated as CAIRLQVGSGGTEAFF.

This clonotype occurred a few times. The genes are TRBV5-1 and TRBJ2-5; D not certain. The CDR3 covers 16 residues. Germline V gene lookup returns CDR1 SGHRS and CDR2 YFSETQ. Deletions cut 0 bases from V and 0 bases from J, with 12 bases between. This CDR3 is CASSLGLRANQETQYF. CDR3 DNA: TGCGCCAGCAGCTTGGGGCTTCGGGCTAACCAAGAGACCCAGTACTTC.

This clonotype showed up many times. This chain links TRBV7-9 with TRBJ2-2; perhaps TRBD1 as D (6 bases). Per the germline V gene, CDR1 is SEHNR and CDR2 is FQNEAQ (reference sequence). This CDR3 has 17 amino acids. Trimming took 4 bases from V and 6 from J, leaving 21 bases between them. CDR3 nucleotide sequence: TGTGCCAGCAGCTCCCGTATCGGCAGGGGATTCCCCGGGGAGCTGTTTTTT. It yields the protein CASSSRIGRGFPGELFF.

This clonotype has more than one count but fewer than ten. V gene TRBV4-3 combines with J gene TRBJ2-4; a weak D match, TRBD1 (5 bases). Between the trimmed V and J ends, which lost 1 base and 0 bases, there was a span of 10 bases. This CDR3 region has 16 residues. Germline V gene sequence: CDR1 LGHNA, CDR2 YSLEER. DNA for the CDR3: TGCGCCAGCAGCCAAGGTGGACAAGTAGCCAAAAACATTCAGTACTTC. This translates into CASSQGGQVAKNIQYF.

This rearrangement joins TRBV19 to TRBJ2-1, with 8 bases matching TRBD1. The CDR3 is 15 amino acids. CDR1 LNHDA and CDR2 SQIVND come from the germline V gene (reference sequence). Trimming removed 6 bases from V and 2 bases from J; junction bases left unmatched: 6. The chain's CDR3 is CASSFDRGPYNEQFF. Written as DNA, the CDR3 is TGTGCCAGTAGCTTTGACAGGGGCCCCTACAATGAGCAGTTCTTC.

In this sample, this clonotype turned up a few times. The chain joins TRBV24-1 to TRBJ2-1, with D tentatively TRBD1 (5 bases). Germline V gene data show CDR1 as KGHDR and CDR2 as SFDVKD. This CDR3 is 14 amino acids long. V was shortened by 4 bases and J by 6 bases, with 12 bases between the two germline ends. The CDR3 loop reads CATSDPSRVNEQFF. The CDR3 DNA sequence: TGTGCCACCAGTGACCCATCCAGGGTCAATGAGCAGTTCTTC.

This clonotype came up a few times. V gene TRBV6-5 combines with J gene TRBJ1-6, with a weak D call TRBD1 (5 bases). V was clipped by 5 bases and J by 0 bases, with 8 bases between them. Germline V gene lookup returns CDR1 MNHEY and CDR2 SVGAGI. This CDR3 has 15 amino acids. The CDR3 reads CASSGGGSYNSPLHF. The CDR3, as DNA: TGTGCCAGCAGTGGGGGGGGCTCCTATAATTCACCCCTCCACTTT.

This clonotype turned up a few times. This chain uses TRBV4-2 with TRBJ2-2; the match to TRBD2 covers 9 bases. CDR3 length: 15 residues. With 6 bases clipped from V and 6 bases from J, the junction kept 8 bases outside the gene matches. Germline assignment: CDR1 LGHNA and CDR2 YNFKEQ. In DNA form, the CDR3 reads TGTGCCAGCAGTGGGCTAGCGGGGCTCTCCGGGGAGCTGTTTTTT. As protein: CASSGLAGLSGELFF.

This clonotype has at least ten counts. V is TRBV7-6 and J is TRBJ2-1; D remains unclear. Trimming shortened V by 2 bases and J by 8 bases, and 19 bases separated the two germline ends. Germline V gene sequence: CDR1 SGHVS, CDR2 FNYEAQ. This CDR3 is built from 16 residues. Written as DNA, the CDR3 is TGTGCCAGCAGCTTACTCCCCTCGTCGGTCCCCCATGAGCAGTTCTTC. It yields the protein CASSLLPSSVPHEQFF.

Many counts were recorded for this clonotype. This chain uses TRBV5-1 with TRBJ2-2; D perhaps matches TRBD1 (6 bases). The germline V and J ends were trimmed by 2 bases and 6 bases, with 8 bases remaining between them. This CDR3 is built from 13 residues. The germline gives CDR1 SGHRS, CDR2 YFSETQ. CDR3 nucleotide sequence: TGCGCCAGCAGCTTTCAGGGGTCCGGGGAGCTGTTTTTT. The encoded protein is CASSFQGSGELFF.

This chain links TRBV12-3 or TRBV12-4 with TRBJ2-1; D may be TRBD2 (5 bases). The CDR3 runs to 14 residues. Trimming left V 5 bases short and J 7 bases short, with 15 bases between. CDR3 sequence (DNA): TGTGCCAGCAGTACGCAAGGCCCGGGGAATGAGCAGTTCTTC. Translated: CASSTQGPGNEQFF.

This clonotype was observed at least ten times. This rearrangement joins TRBV5-6 to TRBJ2-7; D call uncertain. V gave up 1 base and J gave up 3 bases, with 8 bases separating them. CDR3 size: 13 residues. From germline, CDR1 is SGHDT and CDR2 YYEEEE. This CDR3 is CASSLRVDYEQYF. DNA of the CDR3: TGTGCCAGCAGCTTGCGTGTCGACTACGAGCAGTACTTC.

This chain joins TRBV5-4 and TRBJ2-3; TRBD1 is a possible D gene (5 bases). Trimming cost V 3 bases and J 2 bases, with 16 bases left between them. The length of the CDR3 is 16 residues. The germline V gene encodes CDR1 SGHNT and CDR2 YYREEE (reference sequence). CDR3 coding DNA: TGTGCCAGCAGCTCGCCCAGGGAAAGGGACACAGATACGCAGTATTTT. It encodes CASSSPRERDTDTQYF. The full variable domain, with the rest looked up from reference TRBV5-4 and TRBJ2-3, is ETGVTQSPTHLIKTRGQQVTLRCSSQSGHNTVSWYQQALGQGPQFIFQYYREEENGRGNFPPRFSGLQFPNYSSELNVNALELDDSALYLCASSSPRERDTDTQYFGPGTRLTVL.

A few counts support this clonotype. The CDR3 spells CASSLGAGKPGELFF. The CDR3 DNA follows: TGCGCCAGCAGCTTGGGTGCGGGGAAACCCGGGGAGCTGTTTTTT. J is TRBJ2-2 and V is TRBV5-1; possibly TRBD2 for D (6 bases). The germline V gene has CDR1 SGHRS and CDR2 YFSETQ. CDR3 length: 15 residues. V was clipped by 0 bases and J by 6 bases, with 12 bases between them.

In this sample, this clonotype turned up many times. The rearrangement uses TRBV20-1 and TRBJ1-5; D might be TRBD1 (5 bases). Germline lookup yields CDR1 DFQATT and CDR2 SNEGSKA (reference sequence). Trimming shortened V by 3 bases and J by 6 bases, and 9 bases separated the two germline ends. There are 12 residues in the CDR3. The chain's CDR3 is CSASVGTQPQHF. In DNA form, the CDR3 reads TGCAGTGCTAGTGTGGGGACTCAGCCCCAGCATTTT.

The chain has TRBV20-1 and TRBJ2-6; no definite D call. CDR3 size: 14 residues. In germline, CDR1 is DFQATT, CDR2 SNEGSKA (reference sequence). Trimming removed 3 bases at V and 5 bases at J, with 11 bases between. For the CDR3, the DNA is TGCAGTGCTAGCCCCCTCGTCCGGGCCAACGTCCTGACTTTC. Its protein is CSASPLVRANVLTF.

The chain combines TRBV20-1 with TRBJ2-5; D unclear. V lost 0 bases, J lost 1 base, and 6 bases lay in between. Germline lookup yields CDR1 DFQATT and CDR2 SNEGSKA (reference sequence). The CDR3 length is 13 residues. CDR3 residues: CSARDMAQETQYF. In DNA, the CDR3 is TGCAGTGCTAGAGATATGGCCCAAGAGACCCAGTACTTC.

In this sample, this clonotype turned up many times. This sequence joins TRBV15 and TRBJ2-3; TRBD2 matches at 13 bases. This CDR3 region has 20 residues. CDR1 and CDR2 from the germline V gene are LNHNV and YYDKDF (reference sequence). The trim removed 3 bases at V and 7 bases at J, leaving 19 bases unmatched. CDR3 nucleotides: TGTGCCACCAGCAGTACACCGGGACTAGCGGGGCGGGGGACCGCCTATACGCAGTATTTT. This codes for CATSSTPGLAGRGTAYTQYF.

This clonotype was seen a few times. This chain joins TRBV5-1 and TRBJ2-2, with D uncertain. The CDR3 runs to 15 residues. The ends were cut back, 6 bases at V and 4 bases at J, with 16 bases in the middle. The germline V gene has CDR1 SGHRS and CDR2 YFSETQ. As DNA, the CDR3 is TGCGCCAGCAACCAGGCCAGCTATCTCACCGGGGAGCTGTTTTTT. Translation gives CASNQASYLTGELFF. Complete variable domain (other parts from reference TRBV5-1 and TRBJ2-2): KAGVTQTPRYLIKTRGQQVTLSCSPISGHRSVSWYQQTPGQGLQFLFEYFSETQRNKGNFPGRFSGRQFSNSRSEMNVSTLELGDSALYLCASNQASYLTGELFFGEGSRLTVL.

This clonotype was picked up a small number of times. A much larger clone differs from this one at a single base, so this may be a read error. The gene calls are TRBV7-7 and TRBJ2-1; 10 bases are a match to TRBD1. The CDR3 length is 14 residues. CDR1 and CDR2 (germline): SSHAT, FNYEAQ (reference sequence). The CDR3 coding sequence is TGTGCTAGCAGCTTAGGGACAGGGGACAATGAGCAGTTCTTC. Its translation: CASSLGTGDNEQFF.

This chain connects TRBV20-1 to TRBJ2-5; 10 positions agree with TRBD1. The CDR3 is made up of 14 amino acids. The germline V gene encodes CDR1 DFQATT and CDR2 SNEGSKA (reference sequence). The V gene end was trimmed by 4 bases and the J gene end by 6 bases; junction bases not matched to a gene: 8. In nucleotides, the CDR3 is TGCAGTGCTATACCGGGACAGGGGATAAAGACCCAGTACTTC. It specifies CSAIPGQGIKTQYF.